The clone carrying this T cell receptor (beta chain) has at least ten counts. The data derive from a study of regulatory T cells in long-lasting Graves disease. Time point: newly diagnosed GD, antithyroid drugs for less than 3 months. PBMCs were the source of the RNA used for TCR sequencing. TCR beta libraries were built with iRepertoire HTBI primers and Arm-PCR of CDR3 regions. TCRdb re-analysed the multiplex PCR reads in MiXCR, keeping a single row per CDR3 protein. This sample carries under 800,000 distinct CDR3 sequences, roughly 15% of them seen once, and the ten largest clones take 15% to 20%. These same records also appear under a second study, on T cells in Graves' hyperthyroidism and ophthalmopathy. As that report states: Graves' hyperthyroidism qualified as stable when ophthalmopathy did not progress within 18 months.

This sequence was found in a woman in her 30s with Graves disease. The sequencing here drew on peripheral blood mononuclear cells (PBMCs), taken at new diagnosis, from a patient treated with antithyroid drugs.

CDR3 bases: TGTGCCAGCACGGGACTAGCGTTAGGGGAGCAGTTCTTC. Its translation: CASTGLALGEQFF. The chain links TRBV27 to TRBJ2-1; TRBD2 matches at 10 bases. This CDR3 is built from 13 residues. Germline CDR1 reads MNHEY; CDR2 reads SMNVEV (reference sequence). The V segment lost 7 bases and the J segment 10 bases; nucleotides outside the gene matches: 7.